This entry describes one TCR beta chain. As yet, its antigen is unknown. This sample is drawn from a study of post-analysis software for immune sequencing data. Study-wide results and caveats: Compared with controls, patients showed significantly lower normalized Chao1 diversity. With F measure, samples from one preparation batch clustered together strongly.

The library was made from cDNA and included unique molecular identifiers. TCRdb reprocessed the PCR reads via MiXCR and lists one record per CDR3 protein. The sample shows 750,000 to 900,000 distinct CDR3 sequences, more than 45% of them seen only once. The origin of this receptor is a girl under 18 with multiple sclerosis. What was sequenced was blood.

The CDR3 DNA reads as TGTGCCAGCAAGAGTAGACAGGGGGCAGAAGAGACCCAGTACTTC. Translated, it gives CASKSRQGAEETQYF. V gene TRBV6-5 combines with J gene TRBJ2-5; 10 positions match TRBD1. V gave up 7 bases and J gave up 3 bases; unmatched junction bases: 8. This CDR3 comprises 15 residues. The germline CDR1 and CDR2 sequences are MNHEY and SVGAGI.